One and the same sample provided the 27 T cell receptor beta chains below, sequenced in a study of OX40 agonist ivuxolimab in advanced cancers. The table came from immunoSEQ multiplex PCR; TCRdb's copy has only in-frame clones and leaves some out. Here the sample spans about 54,000 clones, 85% to 90% being singletons. The material sequenced was CD4+ or CD8+ T cells sorted from blood, taken in a trial of the OX40 agonist ivuxolimab. The receptors originated from an adult with an advanced solid tumor such as melanoma, head and neck, liver or kidney cancer.

This sequence joins TRBV6-5 and TRBJ2-1; D is undetermined. The CDR3 runs 14 residues. The ends were cut back, 2 bases at V and 0 bases at J, with 5 bases in the middle. Germline CDR1 reads MNHEY; CDR2 reads SVGAGI. In nucleotides, the CDR3 is TGTGCCAGCAGTTACAGAGCCTCCTACAATGAGCAGTTCTTC. Its translation: CASSYRASYNEQFF.

The chain links TRBV27 to TRBJ2-5, with TRBD1 identical over 8 bases. This CDR3 comprises 15 residues. J was trimmed by 3 bases and V by 6 bases; bases with no gene match: 9. CDR1 is MNHEY, CDR2 SMNVEV, per germline (reference sequence). CDR3: CASRGQANGEETQYF. CDR3 sequence (DNA): TGTGCCAGCAGGGGACAGGCAAACGGGGAAGAGACCCAGTACTTC.

The chain is built from TRBV5-1 and TRBJ2-5, with a tentative D call TRBD2 (6 bases). CDR1 is SGHRS and CDR2 is YFSETQ in the germline V gene. V was cut by 6 bases and J by 2 bases, with 20 bases left in between. This CDR3 comprises 16 residues. CDR3 protein: CASNRGQGLLQETQYF. In DNA form, the CDR3 reads TGCGCCAGCAACCGTGGGCAGGGACTGCTGCAAGAGACCCAGTACTTC.

This clone was counted a single time. The V and J genes are TRBV28 and TRBJ2-7, with D maybe TRBD2 (6 bases). Trimming took off 4 bases at V and 6 bases at J, with 10 bases between the two ends. Germline CDR1 reads MDHEN; CDR2 reads SYDVKM. The CDR3 has 12 residues. CDR3 in amino acids: CASSSGGVEQYF. CDR3 bases: TGTGCCAGCAGTTCTGGCGGGGTCGAGCAGTACTTC.

This clone came up once. V gene TRBV6-5 combines with J gene TRBJ1-3; maybe TRBD1 (5 bases). V was clipped by 4 bases and J by 1 base, with 14 bases between them. Germline assignment: CDR1 MNHEY and CDR2 SVGAGI. The CDR3 runs 16 residues. CDR3 sequence (DNA): TGTGCCAGCAGTTCTCCGGGACGGGGATCTGGAAACACCATATATTTT. It codes for CASSSPGRGSGNTIYF.

The chain has TRBV5-1 and TRBJ1-1; D gene uncertain. This CDR3 contains 14 residues. Trimming cost V 7 bases and J 0 bases, with 13 bases left between them. CDR1 is SGHRS and CDR2 is YFSETQ in the germline V gene. CDR3 DNA: TGCGCCAGCGGGCCGGGTGAATTGAACACTGAAGCTTTCTTT. As protein: CASGPGELNTEAFF.

This chain uses TRBV23-1 with TRBJ1-2; TRBD1 might be the D (6 bases). TRBV23-1 is designated an ORF whose function remains uncertain. The length of the CDR3 is 14 residues. The V and J ends lost 2 bases and 6 bases respectively, with 13 bases between them. CDR3 coding DNA: TGCGCCAGCAGTCAAAGGGGGGCGCGAGATGGCTACACCTTC. It yields the protein CASSQRGARDGYTF.

This clone has just one count. CDR3 residues: CASSLGESTYEQYF. The CDR3 coding sequence is TGCGCCAGCAGCTTGGGGGAATCTACCTACGAGCAGTACTTC. This chain connects TRBV5-1 to TRBJ2-7; D gene unclear. This CDR3 has 14 residues. V was trimmed by 0 bases and J by 2 bases, leaving 9 bases between them. CDR1 is SGHRS and CDR2 is YFSETQ in the germline V gene.

This clone was seen only once. The chain has TRBV11-2 and TRBJ2-3; D not resolved. Trimming left V 0 bases short and J 6 bases short, with 22 bases between. The CDR3 has 18 residues. Germline V gene data show CDR1 as SGHAT and CDR2 as FQNNGV. The CDR3 DNA follows: TGTGCCAGCAGCTTAGATCTAAGTACGCGTCTCGGGCGGGATACGCAGTATTTT. Amino acids: CASSLDLSTRLGRDTQYF.

This chain connects TRBV2 to TRBJ2-2; D gene uncertain. Germline loops: CDR1 SNHLY, CDR2 FYNNEI. This CDR3 has 12 residues. The V gene lost 7 bases and the J gene lost 5 bases, with 8 bases spanning the gap. This CDR3 is CASTPDTGELFF. Written as DNA, the CDR3 is TGTGCCAGCACCCCCGATACCGGGGAGCTGTTTTTT. Together with reference TRBV2 and TRBJ2-2, the CDR3 gives the full variable domain: EPEVTQTPSHQVTQMGQEVILRCVPISNHLYFYWYRQILGQKVEFLVSFYNNEISEKSEIFDDQFSVERPDGSNFTLKIRSTKLEDSAMYFCASTPDTGELFFGEGSRLTVL.

The chain is built from TRBV7-6 and TRBJ1-4; no clear D. Germline CDR1 is SGHVS and CDR2 is FNYEAQ. V shed 4 bases and J shed 5 bases, with 11 bases lying between them. This CDR3 has 14 residues. CDR3 protein: CASSYGVSNEKLFF. In DNA form, the CDR3 reads TGTGCCAGCAGCTATGGGGTATCCAATGAAAAACTGTTTTTT.

The gene calls are TRBV27 and TRBJ2-7, with TRBD1 matching 8 bases. Germline V gene lookup returns CDR1 MNHEY and CDR2 SMNVEV (reference sequence). J was trimmed by 2 bases and V by 5 bases; bases with no gene match: 8. The CDR3 has 15 amino acids. The CDR3 protein is CASSDGQGWTYEQYF. DNA of the CDR3: TGTGCCAGCAGTGACGGACAGGGATGGACCTACGAGCAGTACTTC.

This clone was seen a handful of times. This rearrangement joins TRBV4-1 to TRBJ1-1; no clear D. The CDR3 runs 17 residues. Between the trimmed V and J ends, which lost 0 bases and 2 bases, there was a span of 16 bases. The germline gives CDR1 MGHRA, CDR2 YSYEKL. The CDR3 DNA follows: TGCGCCAGCAGCCAAGATCCGGGCAGACACCGTAACACTGAAGCTTTCTTT. This gives the protein CASSQDPGRHRNTEAFF.

This chain links TRBV15 with TRBJ2-3; D gene unclear. The CDR3 runs to 15 residues. Per the germline V gene, CDR1 is LNHNV and CDR2 is YYDKDF (reference sequence). Trimming took off 0 bases at V and 4 bases at J, with 11 bases between the two ends. For the CDR3, the DNA is TGTGCCACCAGCAGAGACGCCCCGGTCGCAGATACGCAGTATTTT. This encodes CATSRDAPVADTQYF.

This clone was seen only a few times. This rearrangement joins TRBV2 to TRBJ1-5; D remains unclear. V lost 4 bases and J lost 10, with 14 bases in between. Germline V gene data show CDR1 as SNHLY and CDR2 as FYNNEI. The CDR3 loop spans 13 amino acids. CDR3 sequence: CASSAAPSRPQHF. The CDR3 bases are TGTGCCAGCAGTGCAGCCCCCAGTCGACCCCAGCATTTT.

This clone came up a few times. This chain links TRBV29-1 with TRBJ1-1, with D hard to call. Germline V lookup: CDR1 SQVTM, CDR2 ANQGSEA. This CDR3 spans 13 amino acids. The germline V and J ends were trimmed by 4 bases and 0 bases, with 9 bases remaining between them. The DNA for the CDR3 is TGCAGCGTTGTAGTGTGGATGAACACTGAAGCTTTCTTT. This encodes CSVVVWMNTEAFF.

This clone was detected a few times. The chain links TRBV11-2 to TRBJ1-4, with D unclear. V lost 7 bases and J 10 bases, leaving 16 bases between the germline ends. Germline CDR1 is SGHAT and CDR2 is FQNNGV. This CDR3 is built from 13 residues. This CDR3 is CASTSEFGVKLFF. The DNA of the CDR3 is TGTGCCAGCACCTCCGAATTCGGTGTAAAACTGTTTTTT.

The J gene is TRBJ1-2, the V gene TRBV28; 7 bases agree with TRBD1. The V gene's germline CDR1 is MDHEN and CDR2 SYDVKM. Trimming at V came to 5 bases and at J to 7 bases, leaving 10 bases not matched to a gene. CDR3 size: 14 residues. CDR3 in amino acids: CASSPFGQVGGYTF. The CDR3 DNA reads TGTGCCAGCAGTCCCTTTGGACAGGTTGGTGGCTACACCTTC.

This rearrangement joins TRBV6-1 to TRBJ1-1, with 7 nucleotides matching TRBD1. The CDR3 totals 14 residues. V trimming: 6 bases; J trimming: 1 base; junction bases outside the gene matches: 5. Germline values: CDR1 MNHNS, CDR2 SASEGT. The CDR3 DNA reads as TGTGCCAGCAGCACAGGGGCGACGAACACTGAAGCTTTCTTT. Translating gives CASSTGATNTEAFF.

This chain uses TRBV5-1 with TRBJ2-5; 10 positions agree with TRBD1. Germline V gives CDR1 SGHRS, CDR2 YFSETQ. V shed 3 bases and J 2 bases; nucleotides not matched to a gene: 10. The CDR3 totals 17 residues. Here the CDR3 reads CASSSRRDRGVQETQYF. CDR3 DNA: TGCGCCAGCAGCTCCAGAAGGGACAGGGGAGTTCAAGAGACCCAGTACTTC.

This clone turned up a few times. This chain links TRBV9 with TRBJ1-1; D is unresolved. Trimming stripped 0 bases from V and 1 base from J, with 7 bases between. Looked up from germline, CDR1 is SGDLS and CDR2 is YYNGEE. The CDR3 totals 14 residues. The CDR3 DNA reads as TGTGCCAGCAGCGTAGATGCGGCGAACACTGAAGCTTTCTTT. Protein product: CASSVDAANTEAFF.

V and J are TRBV19 and TRBJ2-2, with a possible D match to TRBD1 (7 bases). CDR1 and CDR2 (germline): LNHDA, SQIVND (reference sequence). The CDR3 runs to 18 residues. Trimming removed 3 bases at V and 0 bases at J, with 17 bases between. The CDR3: CASSMGRGRSTNTGELFF. The CDR3 nucleotides read TGTGCCAGTAGTATGGGCAGGGGGAGGTCGACGAACACCGGGGAGCTGTTTTTT.

The chain carries TRBV19 and TRBJ1-2; D possibly corresponds to TRBD1 (5 bases). V was clipped by 4 bases and J by 2 bases, with 11 bases between them. The CDR3 loop spans 14 amino acids. Germline V gene lookup returns CDR1 LNHDA and CDR2 SQIVND (reference sequence). The CDR3 nucleotides are TGTGCCAGTAGTAAAGAGGAGGGGAACTATGGCTACACCTTC. Protein: CASSKEEGNYGYTF.

The rearrangement uses TRBV29-1 and TRBJ1-2; 7 bases are shared with TRBD1. CDR1 and CDR2 (germline): SQVTM, ANQGSEA. CDR3 length: 12 amino acids. The V segment lost 4 bases and the J segment 8 bases; nucleotides outside the gene matches: 7. The CDR3 coding sequence is TGCAGCGTTGGGGCAGGGGGTGAGGGCTACACCTTC. Protein sequence: CSVGAGGEGYTF.

V is TRBV5-6 and J is TRBJ2-2; D not certain. Deletions cut 4 bases from V and 0 bases from J, with 13 bases between. The germline V gene has CDR1 SGHDT and CDR2 YYEEEE. CDR3 size: 16 residues. The CDR3 is CASSPGGASNTGELFF. Written as DNA, the CDR3 is TGTGCCAGCAGCCCTGGTGGAGCATCGAACACCGGGGAGCTGTTTTTT.

This clone is a singleton in its sample. The V call is TRBV6-1, the J call TRBJ1-4; D perhaps matches TRBD1 (5 bases). The CDR3 sequence is 15 residues long. Between the trimmed V and J ends, which lost 3 bases and 5 bases, there was a span of 13 bases. Per germline, CDR1 MNHNS and CDR2 SASEGT. The CDR3 sequence is CASSDGATRNEKLFF. CDR3 DNA: TGTGCCAGCAGTGATGGGGCAACCCGAAATGAAAAACTGTTTTTT.

The rearrangement links TRBV5-6 to TRBJ1-6; perhaps TRBD1 as D (5 bases). Germline V gene data show CDR1 as SGHDT and CDR2 as YYEEEE. The CDR3 extends over 14 amino acids. V shed 7 bases and J shed 6 bases, with 14 bases lying between them. CDR3 loop: CASARGSTNSPLHF. In DNA, the CDR3 is TGTGCCAGCGCTCGGGGGTCCACTAATTCACCCCTCCACTTT.